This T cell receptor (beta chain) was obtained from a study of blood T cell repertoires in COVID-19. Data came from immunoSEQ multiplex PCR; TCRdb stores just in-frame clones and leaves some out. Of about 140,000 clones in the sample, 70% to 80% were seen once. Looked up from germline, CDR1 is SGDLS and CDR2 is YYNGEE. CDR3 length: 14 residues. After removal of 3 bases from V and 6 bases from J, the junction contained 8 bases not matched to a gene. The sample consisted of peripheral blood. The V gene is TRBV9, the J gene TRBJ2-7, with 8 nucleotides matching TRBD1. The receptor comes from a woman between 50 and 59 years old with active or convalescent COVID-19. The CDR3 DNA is TGTGCCAGCAGCGGGACAGGGAGTTTAGGCGAGCAGTACTTC. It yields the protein CASSGTGSLGEQYF.